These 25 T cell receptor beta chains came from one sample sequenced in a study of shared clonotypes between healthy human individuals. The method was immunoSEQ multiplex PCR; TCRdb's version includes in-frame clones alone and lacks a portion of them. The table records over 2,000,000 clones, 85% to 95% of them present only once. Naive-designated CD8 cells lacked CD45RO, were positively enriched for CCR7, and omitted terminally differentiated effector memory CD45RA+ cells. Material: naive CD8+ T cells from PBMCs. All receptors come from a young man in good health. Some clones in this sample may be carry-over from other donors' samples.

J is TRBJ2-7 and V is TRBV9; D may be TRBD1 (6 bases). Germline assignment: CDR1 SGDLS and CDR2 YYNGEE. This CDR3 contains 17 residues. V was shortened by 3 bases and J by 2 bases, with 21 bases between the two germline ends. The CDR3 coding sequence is TGTGCCAGCAGCGAGTCCCCCACTTCGACAGGAGCCTACGAGCAGTACTTC. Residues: CASSESPTSTGAYEQYF.

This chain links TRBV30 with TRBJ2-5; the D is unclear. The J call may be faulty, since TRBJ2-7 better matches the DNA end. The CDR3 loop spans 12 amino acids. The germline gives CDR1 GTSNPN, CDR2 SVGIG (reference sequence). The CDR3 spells CAWSVMAPEQYF. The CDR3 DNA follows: TGTGCCTGGAGTGTAATGGCGCCCGAGCAGTACTTC.

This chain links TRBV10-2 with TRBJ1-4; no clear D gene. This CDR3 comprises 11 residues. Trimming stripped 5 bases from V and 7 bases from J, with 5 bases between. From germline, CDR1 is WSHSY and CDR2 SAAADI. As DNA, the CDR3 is TGCGCCAGCAGTTCCGGTGAAAAACTGTTTTTT. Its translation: CASSSGEKLFF.

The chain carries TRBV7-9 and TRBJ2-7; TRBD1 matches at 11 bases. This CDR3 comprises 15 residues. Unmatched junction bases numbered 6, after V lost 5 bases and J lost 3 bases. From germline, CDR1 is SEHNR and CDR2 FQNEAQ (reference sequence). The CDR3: CASSKTGTGGYEQYF. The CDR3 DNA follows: TGTGCCAGCAGCAAGACCGGGACAGGGGGCTACGAGCAGTACTTC.

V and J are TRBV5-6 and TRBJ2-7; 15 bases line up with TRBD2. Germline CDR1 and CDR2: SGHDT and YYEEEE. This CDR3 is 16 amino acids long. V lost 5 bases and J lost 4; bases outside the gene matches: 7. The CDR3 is CASRWGTSGRTYEQYF. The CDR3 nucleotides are TGTGCCAGCAGGTGGGGGACTAGCGGGAGGACATACGAGCAGTACTTC.

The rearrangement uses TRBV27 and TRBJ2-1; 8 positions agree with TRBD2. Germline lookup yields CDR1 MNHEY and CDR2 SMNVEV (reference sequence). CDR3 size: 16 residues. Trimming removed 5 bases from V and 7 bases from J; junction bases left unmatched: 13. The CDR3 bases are TGTGCCAGCAGTCCCTCAGCGGGAGAAGGTCTGAATGAGCAGTTCTTC. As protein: CASSPSAGEGLNEQFF.

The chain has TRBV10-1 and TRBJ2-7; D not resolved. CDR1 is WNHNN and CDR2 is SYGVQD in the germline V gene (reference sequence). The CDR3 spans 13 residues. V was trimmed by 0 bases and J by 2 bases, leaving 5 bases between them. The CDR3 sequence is CASSESWPYEQYF. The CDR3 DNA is TGCGCCAGCAGTGAGTCTTGGCCCTACGAGCAGTACTTC.

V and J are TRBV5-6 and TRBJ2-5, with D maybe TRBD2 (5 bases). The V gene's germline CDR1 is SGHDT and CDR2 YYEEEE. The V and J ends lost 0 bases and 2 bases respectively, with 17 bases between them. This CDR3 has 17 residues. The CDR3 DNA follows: TGTGCCAGCAGCTTGGCTCGGTCGGGGATAGTACAAGAGACCCAGTACTTC. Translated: CASSLARSGIVQETQYF.

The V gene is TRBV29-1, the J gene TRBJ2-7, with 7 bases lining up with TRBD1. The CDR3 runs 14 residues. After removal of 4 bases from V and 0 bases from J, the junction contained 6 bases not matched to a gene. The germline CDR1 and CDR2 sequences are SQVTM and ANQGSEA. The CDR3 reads CSVVGQKSSYEQYF. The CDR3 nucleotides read TGCAGCGTTGTGGGACAGAAGAGCTCCTACGAGCAGTACTTC.

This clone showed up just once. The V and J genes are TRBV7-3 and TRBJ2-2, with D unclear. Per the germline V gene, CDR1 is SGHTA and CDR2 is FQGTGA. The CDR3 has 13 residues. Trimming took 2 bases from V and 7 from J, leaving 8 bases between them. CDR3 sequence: CASSLGKGGELFF. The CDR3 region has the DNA TGTGCCAGCAGCTTAGGCAAGGGCGGGGAGCTGTTTTTT.

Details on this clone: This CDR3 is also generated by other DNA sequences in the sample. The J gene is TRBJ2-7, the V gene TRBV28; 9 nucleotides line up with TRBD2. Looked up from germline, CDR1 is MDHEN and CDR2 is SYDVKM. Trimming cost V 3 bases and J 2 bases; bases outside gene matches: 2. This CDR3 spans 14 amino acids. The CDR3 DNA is TGTGCCAGCAGTTTTGGCGGGAGGGCCTACGAGCAGTACTTC. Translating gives CASSFGGRAYEQYF.

The CDR3 is CASSFFIVPGAYGYTF. The DNA of the CDR3 is TGTGCCAGCAGCTTCTTTATAGTGCCGGGGGCCTATGGCTACACCTTC. V is TRBV7-8 and J is TRBJ1-2; a weak D match, TRBD1 (6 bases). CDR3 length: 16 residues. Trimming took off 3 bases at V and 4 bases at J, with 18 bases between the two ends. The germline CDR1 and CDR2 sequences are SGHVS and FQNEAQ.

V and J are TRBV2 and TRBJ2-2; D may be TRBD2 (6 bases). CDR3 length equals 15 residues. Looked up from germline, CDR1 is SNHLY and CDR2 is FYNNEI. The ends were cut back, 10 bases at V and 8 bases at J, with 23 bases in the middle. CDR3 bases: TGTGCCATACCGTTTGGGGGGTCATCAGGTGGGGAGCTGTTTTTT. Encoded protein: CAIPFGGSSGGELFF.

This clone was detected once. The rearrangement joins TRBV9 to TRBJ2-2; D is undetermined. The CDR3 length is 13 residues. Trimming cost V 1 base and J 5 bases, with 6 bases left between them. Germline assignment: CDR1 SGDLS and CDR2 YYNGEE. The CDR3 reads CASSVFGTGELFF. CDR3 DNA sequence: TGTGCCAGCAGCGTATTTGGGACCGGGGAGCTGTTTTTT.

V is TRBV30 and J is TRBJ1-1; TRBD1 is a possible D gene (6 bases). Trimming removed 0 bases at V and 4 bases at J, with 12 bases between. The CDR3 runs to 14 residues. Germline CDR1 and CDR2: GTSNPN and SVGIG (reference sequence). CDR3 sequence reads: CAWSVFRTVTEAFF. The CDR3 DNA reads TGTGCCTGGAGTGTATTCCGGACAGTCACTGAAGCTTTCTTT.

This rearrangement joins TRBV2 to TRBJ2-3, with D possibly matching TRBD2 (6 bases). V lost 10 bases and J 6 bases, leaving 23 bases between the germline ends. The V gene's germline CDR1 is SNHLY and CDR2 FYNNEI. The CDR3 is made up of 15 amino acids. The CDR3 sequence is CANLLSRERRDTQYF. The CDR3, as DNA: TGTGCCAACCTCCTGTCACGGGAGCGCCGGGATACGCAGTATTTT.

The DNA for the CDR3 is TGTGCCAGCAGCTTACGACAGGGGGCGCCCACCGGGGAGCTGTTTTTT. This sequence encodes CASSLRQGAPTGELFF. The genes are TRBV7-8 and TRBJ2-2; 10 bases line up with TRBD1. V lost 2 bases and J lost 4; bases outside the gene matches: 4. The CDR3 spans 16 residues. Germline values: CDR1 SGHVS, CDR2 FQNEAQ.

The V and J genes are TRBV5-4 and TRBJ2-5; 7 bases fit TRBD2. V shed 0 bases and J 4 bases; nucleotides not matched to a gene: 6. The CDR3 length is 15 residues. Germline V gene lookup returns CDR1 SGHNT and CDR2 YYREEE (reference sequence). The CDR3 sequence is CASSLETGGRETQYF. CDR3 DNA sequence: TGTGCCAGCAGCTTGGAAACGGGAGGACGAGAGACCCAGTACTTC. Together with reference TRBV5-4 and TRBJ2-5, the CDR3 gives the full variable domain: ETGVTQSPTHLIKTRGQQVTLRCSSQSGHNTVSWYQQALGQGPQFIFQYYREEENGRGNFPPRFSGLQFPNYSSELNVNALELDDSALYLCASSLETGGRETQYFGPGTRLLVL.

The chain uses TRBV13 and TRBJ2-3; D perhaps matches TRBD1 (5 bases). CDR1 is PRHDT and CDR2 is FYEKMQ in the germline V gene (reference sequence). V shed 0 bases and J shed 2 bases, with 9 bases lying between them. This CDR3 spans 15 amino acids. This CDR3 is CASSLGRTYTDTQYF. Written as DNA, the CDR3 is TGTGCCAGCAGCTTAGGCCGGACATACACAGATACGCAGTATTTT.

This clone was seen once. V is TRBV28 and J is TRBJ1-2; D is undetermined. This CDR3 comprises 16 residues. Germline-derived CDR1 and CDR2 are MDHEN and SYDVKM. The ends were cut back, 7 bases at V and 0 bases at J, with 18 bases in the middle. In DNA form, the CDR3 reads TGTGCCAGCACAGACCGCATGACATCCGCTAACTATGGCTACACCTTC. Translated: CASTDRMTSANYGYTF.

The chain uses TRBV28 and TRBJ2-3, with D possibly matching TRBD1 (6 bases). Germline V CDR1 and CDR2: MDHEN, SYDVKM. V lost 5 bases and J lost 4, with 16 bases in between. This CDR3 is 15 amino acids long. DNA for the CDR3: TGTGCCAGCAGTGACCGACAGGAGTGGCCAGATACGCAGTATTTT. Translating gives CASSDRQEWPDTQYF.

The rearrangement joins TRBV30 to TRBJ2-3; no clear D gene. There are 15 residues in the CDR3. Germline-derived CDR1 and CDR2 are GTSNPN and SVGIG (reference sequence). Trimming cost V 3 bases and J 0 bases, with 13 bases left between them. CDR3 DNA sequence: TGTGCCTGGAGGGCGGACCATATTAGCACAGATACGCAGTATTTT. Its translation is CAWRADHISTDTQYF.

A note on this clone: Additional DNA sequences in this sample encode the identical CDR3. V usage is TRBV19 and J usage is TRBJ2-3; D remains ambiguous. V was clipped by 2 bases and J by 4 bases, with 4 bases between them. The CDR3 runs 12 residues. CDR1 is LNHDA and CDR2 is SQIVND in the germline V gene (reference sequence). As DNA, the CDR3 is TGTGCCAGTAGTATAAGCGCAGATACGCAGTATTTT. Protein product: CASSISADTQYF.

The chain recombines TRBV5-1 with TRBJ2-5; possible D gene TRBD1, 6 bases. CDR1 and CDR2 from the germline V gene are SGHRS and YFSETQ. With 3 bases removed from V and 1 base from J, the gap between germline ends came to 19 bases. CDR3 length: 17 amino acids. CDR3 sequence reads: CASSSRRTVELQETQYF. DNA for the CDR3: TGCGCCAGCAGCTCGCGCAGGACAGTAGAACTCCAAGAGACCCAGTACTTC.

The CDR3 protein is CASSAGLGRSDEQYF. CDR3 coding DNA: TGTGCCAGCAGCGCAGGACTTGGGAGATCTGACGAGCAGTACTTC. The chain couples TRBV9 to TRBJ2-7, with a weak D call TRBD2 (5 bases). Trimming pared 3 bases from V and 5 bases from J, leaving 18 bases between. CDR1 and CDR2 (germline): SGDLS, YYNGEE. The CDR3 contains 15 residues.